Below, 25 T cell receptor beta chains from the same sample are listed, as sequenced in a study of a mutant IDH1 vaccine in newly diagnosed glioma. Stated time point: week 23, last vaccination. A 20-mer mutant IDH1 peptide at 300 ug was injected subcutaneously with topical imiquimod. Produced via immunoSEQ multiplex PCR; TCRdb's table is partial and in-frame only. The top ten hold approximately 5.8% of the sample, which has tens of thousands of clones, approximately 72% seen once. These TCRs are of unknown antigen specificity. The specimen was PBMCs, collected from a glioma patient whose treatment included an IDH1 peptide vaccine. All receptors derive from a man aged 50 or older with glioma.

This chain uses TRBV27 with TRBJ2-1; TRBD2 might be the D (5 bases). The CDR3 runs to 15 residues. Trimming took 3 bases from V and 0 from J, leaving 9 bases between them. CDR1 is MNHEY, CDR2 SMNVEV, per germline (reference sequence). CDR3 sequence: CASSLGDTSYNEQFF. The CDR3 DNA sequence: TGTGCCAGCAGTTTGGGAGACACCTCCTACAATGAGCAGTTCTTC.

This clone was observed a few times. The CDR3 region has the DNA TGTGCCAGCAGACAGGGGGGGTCCTACGAGCAGTACTTC. This gives the protein CASRQGGSYEQYF. This rearrangement joins TRBV6-1 to TRBJ2-7; perhaps TRBD1 as D (8 bases). This CDR3 contains 13 residues. CDR1 is MNHNS and CDR2 is SASEGT in the germline V gene. With 6 bases removed from V and 1 base from J, the gap between germline ends came to 10 bases.

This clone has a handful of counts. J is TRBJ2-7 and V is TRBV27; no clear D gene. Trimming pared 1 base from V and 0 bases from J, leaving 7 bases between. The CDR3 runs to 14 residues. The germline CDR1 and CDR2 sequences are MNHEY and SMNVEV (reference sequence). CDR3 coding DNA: TGTGCCAGCAGTTTATTTCCAGGCTCCTACGAGCAGTACTTC. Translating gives CASSLFPGSYEQYF.

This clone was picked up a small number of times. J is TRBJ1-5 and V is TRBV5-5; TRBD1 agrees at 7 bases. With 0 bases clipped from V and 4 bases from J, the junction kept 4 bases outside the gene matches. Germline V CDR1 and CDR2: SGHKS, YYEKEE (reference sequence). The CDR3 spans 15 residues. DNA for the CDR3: TGTGCCAGCAGCTTGGGACAGGGTCTGAATCAGCCCCAGCATTTT. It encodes CASSLGQGLNQPQHF.

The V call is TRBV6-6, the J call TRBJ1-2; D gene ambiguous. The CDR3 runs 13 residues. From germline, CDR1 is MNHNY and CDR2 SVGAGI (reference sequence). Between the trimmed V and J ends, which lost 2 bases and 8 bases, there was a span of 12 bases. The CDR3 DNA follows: TGTGCCAGCAGTTACCCGGCCTCGTTGGGCTACACCTTC. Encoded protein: CASSYPASLGYTF.

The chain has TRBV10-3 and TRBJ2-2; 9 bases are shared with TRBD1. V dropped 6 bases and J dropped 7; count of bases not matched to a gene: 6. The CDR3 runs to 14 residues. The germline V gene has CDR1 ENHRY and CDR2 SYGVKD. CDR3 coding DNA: TGTGCCATCAGCTCGGGACAGGGACACGGGGAGCTGTTTTTT. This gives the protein CAISSGQGHGELFF.

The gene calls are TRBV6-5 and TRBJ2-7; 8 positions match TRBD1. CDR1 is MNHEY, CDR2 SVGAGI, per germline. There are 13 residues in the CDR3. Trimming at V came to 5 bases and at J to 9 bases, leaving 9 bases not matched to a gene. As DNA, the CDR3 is TGTGCCAGCAGTACCGGACAGGGCGGTGGGCAGTACTTC. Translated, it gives CASSTGQGGGQYF.

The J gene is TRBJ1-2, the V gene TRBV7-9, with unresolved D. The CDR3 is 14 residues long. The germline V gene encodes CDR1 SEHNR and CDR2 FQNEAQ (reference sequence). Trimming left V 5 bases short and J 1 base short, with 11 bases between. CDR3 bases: TGTGCCAGCAGCCCCGGGCCGTTTAACTATGGCTACACCTTC. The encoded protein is CASSPGPFNYGYTF.

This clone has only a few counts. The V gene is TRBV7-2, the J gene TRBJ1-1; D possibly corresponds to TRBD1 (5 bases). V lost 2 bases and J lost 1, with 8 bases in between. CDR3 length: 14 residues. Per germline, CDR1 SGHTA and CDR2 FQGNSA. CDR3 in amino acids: CASSLLGGNTEAFF. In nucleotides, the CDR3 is TGTGCCAGCAGCTTATTGGGGGGGAACACTGAAGCTTTCTTT.

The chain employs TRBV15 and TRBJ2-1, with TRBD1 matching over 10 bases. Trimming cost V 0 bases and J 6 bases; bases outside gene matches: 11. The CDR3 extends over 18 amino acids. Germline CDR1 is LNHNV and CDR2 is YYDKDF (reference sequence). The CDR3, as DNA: TGTGCCACCAGCAGAGAGGCCAATACCGGGACAGGGGTCAATGAGCAGTTCTTC. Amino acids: CATSREANTGTGVNEQFF.

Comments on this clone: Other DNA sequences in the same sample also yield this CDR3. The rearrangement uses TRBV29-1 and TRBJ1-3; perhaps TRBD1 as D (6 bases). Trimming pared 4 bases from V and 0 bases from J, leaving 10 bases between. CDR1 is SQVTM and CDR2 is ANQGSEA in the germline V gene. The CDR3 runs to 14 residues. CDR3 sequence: CSVVDRSSGNTIYF. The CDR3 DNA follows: TGCAGCGTTGTAGACAGGAGCTCTGGAAACACCATATATTTT.

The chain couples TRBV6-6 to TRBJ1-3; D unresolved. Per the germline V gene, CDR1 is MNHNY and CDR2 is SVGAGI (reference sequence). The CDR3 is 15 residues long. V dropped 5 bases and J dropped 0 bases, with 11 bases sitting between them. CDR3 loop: CASSNRRSSGNTIYF. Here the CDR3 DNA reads TGTGCCAGCAGTAACCGCAGATCCTCTGGAAACACCATATATTTT.

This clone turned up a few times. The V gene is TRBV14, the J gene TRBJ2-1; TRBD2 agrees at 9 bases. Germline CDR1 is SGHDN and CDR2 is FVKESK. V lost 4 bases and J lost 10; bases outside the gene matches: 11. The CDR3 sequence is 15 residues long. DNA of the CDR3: TGTGCCAGCAGCCGGCTTGGCGGGGGGGCGAGGGAGCAGTTCTTC. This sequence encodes CASSRLGGGAREQFF.

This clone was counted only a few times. For the CDR3, the DNA is TGTGCCAGCAGCCAAGATAGCGGAACTGAAGCTTTCTTT. This sequence encodes CASSQDSGTEAFF. The chain has TRBV4-2 and TRBJ1-1, with D unresolved. CDR3 length: 13 amino acids. Germline CDR1 and CDR2: LGHNA and YNFKEQ. Trimming removed 0 bases from V and 5 bases from J, with 7 bases in between.

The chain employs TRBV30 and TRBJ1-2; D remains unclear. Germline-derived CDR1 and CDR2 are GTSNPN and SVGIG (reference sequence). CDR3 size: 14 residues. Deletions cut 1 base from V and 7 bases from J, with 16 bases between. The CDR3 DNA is TGTGCCTGGAGTGAAGGCCCGGAGGGAGGTGGCTACACCTTC. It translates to CAWSEGPEGGGYTF. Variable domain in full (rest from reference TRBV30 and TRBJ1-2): SQTIHQWPATLVQPVGSPLSLECTVEGTSNPNLYWYRQAAGRGLQLLFYSVGIGQISSEVPQNLSASRPQDRQFILSSKKLLLSDSGFYLCAWSEGPEGGGYTFGSGTRLTVV.

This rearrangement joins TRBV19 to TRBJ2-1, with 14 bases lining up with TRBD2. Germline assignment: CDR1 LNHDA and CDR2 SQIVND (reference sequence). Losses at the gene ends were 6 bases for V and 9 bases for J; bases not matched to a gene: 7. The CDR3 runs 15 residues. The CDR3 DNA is TGTGCCAGTAGCCTGACTAGCGGGGGGGCAGGTGAGCAGTTCTTC. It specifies CASSLTSGGAGEQFF. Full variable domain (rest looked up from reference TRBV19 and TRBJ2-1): DGGITQSPKYLFRKEGQNVTLSCEQNLNHDAMYWYRQDPGQGLRLIYYSQIVNDFQKGDIAEGYSVSREKKESFPLTVTSAQKNPTAFYLCASSLTSGGAGEQFFGPGTRLTVL.

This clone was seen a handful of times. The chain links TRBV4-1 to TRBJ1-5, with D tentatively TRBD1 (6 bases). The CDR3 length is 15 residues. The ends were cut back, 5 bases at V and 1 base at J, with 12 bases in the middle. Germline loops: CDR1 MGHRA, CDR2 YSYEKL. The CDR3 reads CASSVRTDSNQPQHF. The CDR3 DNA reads TGCGCCAGCAGCGTCAGGACAGACAGCAATCAGCCCCAGCATTTT.

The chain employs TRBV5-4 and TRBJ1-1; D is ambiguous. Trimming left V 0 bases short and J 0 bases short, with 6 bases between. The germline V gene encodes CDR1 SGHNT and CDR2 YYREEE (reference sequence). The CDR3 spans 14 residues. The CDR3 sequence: CASSLAAMNTEAFF. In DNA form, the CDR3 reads TGTGCCAGCAGCTTGGCAGCGATGAACACTGAAGCTTTCTTT.

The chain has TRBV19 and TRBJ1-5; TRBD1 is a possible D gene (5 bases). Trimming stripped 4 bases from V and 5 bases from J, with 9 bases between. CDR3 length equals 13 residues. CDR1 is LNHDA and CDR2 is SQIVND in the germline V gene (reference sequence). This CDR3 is CASSRDEYQPQHF. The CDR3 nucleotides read TGTGCCAGTAGTAGGGACGAGTATCAGCCCCAGCATTTT.

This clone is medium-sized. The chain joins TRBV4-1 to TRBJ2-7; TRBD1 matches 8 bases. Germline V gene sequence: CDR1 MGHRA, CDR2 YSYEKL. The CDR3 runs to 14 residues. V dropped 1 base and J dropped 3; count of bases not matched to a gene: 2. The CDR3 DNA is TGCGCCAGCAGCCAAGGTGACAGGGGCTACGAGCAGTACTTC. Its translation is CASSQGDRGYEQYF.

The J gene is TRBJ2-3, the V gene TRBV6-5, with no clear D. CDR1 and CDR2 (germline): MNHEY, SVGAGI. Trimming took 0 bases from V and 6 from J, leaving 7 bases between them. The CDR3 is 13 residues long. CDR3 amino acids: CASSYSSGDTQYF. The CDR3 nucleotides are TGTGCCAGCAGTTACTCCTCCGGCGATACGCAGTATTTT.

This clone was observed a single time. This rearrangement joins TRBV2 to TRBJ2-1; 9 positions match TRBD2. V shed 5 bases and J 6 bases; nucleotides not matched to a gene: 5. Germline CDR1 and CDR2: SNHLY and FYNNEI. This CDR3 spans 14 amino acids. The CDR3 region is CASSLAGSANEQFF. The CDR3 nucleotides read TGTGCCAGCAGTCTAGCGGGGTCAGCCAATGAGCAGTTCTTC.

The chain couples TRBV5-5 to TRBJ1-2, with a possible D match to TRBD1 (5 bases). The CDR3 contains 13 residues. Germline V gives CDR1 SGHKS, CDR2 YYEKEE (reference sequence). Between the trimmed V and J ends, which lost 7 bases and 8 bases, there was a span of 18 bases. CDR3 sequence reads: CASGGRGPEGYTF. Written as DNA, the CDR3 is TGTGCCAGCGGGGGACGGGGACCAGAGGGCTACACCTTC.

The CDR3 nucleotides are TGTGCCAGCAGCGCCAACACAGGGTTAGGTAATGAGCAGTTCTTC. Encoded protein: CASSANTGLGNEQFF. The chain links TRBV5-4 to TRBJ2-1; D is possibly TRBD1 (6 bases). Deletions cut 4 bases from V and 7 bases from J, with 18 bases between. The V gene's germline CDR1 is SGHNT and CDR2 YYREEE (reference sequence). This CDR3 has 15 residues. The whole variable domain, filled in from reference TRBV5-4 and TRBJ2-1, reads ETGVTQSPTHLIKTRGQQVTLRCSSQSGHNTVSWYQQALGQGPQFIFQYYREEENGRGNFPPRFSGLQFPNYSSELNVNALELDDSALYLCASSANTGLGNEQFFGPGTRLTVL.

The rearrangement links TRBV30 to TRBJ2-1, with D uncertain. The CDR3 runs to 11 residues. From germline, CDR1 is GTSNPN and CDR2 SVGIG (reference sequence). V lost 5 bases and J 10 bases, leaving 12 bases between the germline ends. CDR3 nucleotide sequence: TGTGCCTGGGGGCTGAGAGAAGAGCAGTTCTTC. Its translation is CAWGLREEQFF.